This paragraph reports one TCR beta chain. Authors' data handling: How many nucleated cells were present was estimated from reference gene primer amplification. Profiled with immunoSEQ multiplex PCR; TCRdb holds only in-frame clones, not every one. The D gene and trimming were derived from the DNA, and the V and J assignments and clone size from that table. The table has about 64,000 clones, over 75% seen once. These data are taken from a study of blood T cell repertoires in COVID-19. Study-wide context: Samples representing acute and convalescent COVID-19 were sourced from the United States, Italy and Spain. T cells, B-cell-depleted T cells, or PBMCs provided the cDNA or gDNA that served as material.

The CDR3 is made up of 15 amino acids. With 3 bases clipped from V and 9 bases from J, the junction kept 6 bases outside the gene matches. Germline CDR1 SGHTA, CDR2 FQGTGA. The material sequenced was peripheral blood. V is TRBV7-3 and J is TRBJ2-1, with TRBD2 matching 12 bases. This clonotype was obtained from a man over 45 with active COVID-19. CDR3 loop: CASSFLAGGPGEQFF. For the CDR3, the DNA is TGTGCCAGCAGCTTTCTAGCGGGAGGGCCAGGTGAGCAGTTCTTC.